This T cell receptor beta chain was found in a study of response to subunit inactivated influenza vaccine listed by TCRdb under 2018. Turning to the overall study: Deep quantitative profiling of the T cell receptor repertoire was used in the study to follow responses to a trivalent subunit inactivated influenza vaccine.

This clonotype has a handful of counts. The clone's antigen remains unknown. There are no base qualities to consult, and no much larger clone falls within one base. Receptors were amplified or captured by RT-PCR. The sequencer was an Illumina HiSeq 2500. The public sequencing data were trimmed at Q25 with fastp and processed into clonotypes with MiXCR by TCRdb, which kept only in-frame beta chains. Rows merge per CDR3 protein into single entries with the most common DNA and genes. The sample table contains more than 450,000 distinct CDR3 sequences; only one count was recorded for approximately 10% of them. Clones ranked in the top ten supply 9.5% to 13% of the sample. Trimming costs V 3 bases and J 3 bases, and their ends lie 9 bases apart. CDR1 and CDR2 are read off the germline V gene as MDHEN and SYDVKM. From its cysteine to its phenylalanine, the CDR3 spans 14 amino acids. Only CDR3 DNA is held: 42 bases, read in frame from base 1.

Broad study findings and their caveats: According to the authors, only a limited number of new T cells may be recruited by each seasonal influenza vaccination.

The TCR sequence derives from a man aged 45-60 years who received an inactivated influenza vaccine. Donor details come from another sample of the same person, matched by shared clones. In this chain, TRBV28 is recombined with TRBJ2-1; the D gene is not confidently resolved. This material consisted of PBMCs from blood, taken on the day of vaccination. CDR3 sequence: CASSLTRNYNEQFF. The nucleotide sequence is TGTGCCAGCAGTTTGACCAGAAACTACAATGAGCAGTTCTTC.